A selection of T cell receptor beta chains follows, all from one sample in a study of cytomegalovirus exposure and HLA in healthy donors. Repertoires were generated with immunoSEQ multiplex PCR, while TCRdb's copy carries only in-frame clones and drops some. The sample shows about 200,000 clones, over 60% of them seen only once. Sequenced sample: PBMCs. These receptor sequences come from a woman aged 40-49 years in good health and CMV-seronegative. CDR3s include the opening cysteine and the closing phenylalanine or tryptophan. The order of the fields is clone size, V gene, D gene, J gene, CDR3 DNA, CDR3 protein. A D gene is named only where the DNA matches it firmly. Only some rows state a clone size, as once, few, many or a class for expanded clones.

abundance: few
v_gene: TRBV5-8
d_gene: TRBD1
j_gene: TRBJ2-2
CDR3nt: TGTGCCAGCAGTTTGCCCGGGACAGGGGGCGGGCCCTTGAACACCGGGGAGCTGTTTTTT
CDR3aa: CASSLPGTGGGPLNTGELFF

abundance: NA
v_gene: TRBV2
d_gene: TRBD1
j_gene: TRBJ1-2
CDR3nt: TGTGCCAGCAGGGGGGACAGGGCTGGCTACACCTTC
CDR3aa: CASRGDRAGYTF

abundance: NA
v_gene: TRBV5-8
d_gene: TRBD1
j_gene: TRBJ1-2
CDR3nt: TGTGCCAGCAGCCCCCCCGGACAGGGGTACTATGGCTACACCTTC
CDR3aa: CASSPPGQGYYGYTF

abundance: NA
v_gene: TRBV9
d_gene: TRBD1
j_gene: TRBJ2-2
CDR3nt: TGTGCCAGCAGCGACAGTGGACAGGGGAGTCCCGGGGAGCTGTTTTTT
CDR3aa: CASSDSGQGSPGELFF

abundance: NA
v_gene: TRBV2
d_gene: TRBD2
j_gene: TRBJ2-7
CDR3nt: TGTGCCAGCACCTTCCGGGCTAGCGGGAATTACGAGCAGTACTTC
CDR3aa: CASTFRASGNYEQYF

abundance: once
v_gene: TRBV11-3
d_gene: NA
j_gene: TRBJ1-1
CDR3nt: TGTGCCAGCAGCTTCCAAATGGCCACTGAAGCTTTCTTT
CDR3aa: CASSFQMATEAFF

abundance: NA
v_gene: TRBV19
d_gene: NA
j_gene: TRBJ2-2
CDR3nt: TGTGCCAGTAGACTCGGACAGCTCCCCACCGGGGAGCTGTTTTTT
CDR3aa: CASRLGQLPTGELFF

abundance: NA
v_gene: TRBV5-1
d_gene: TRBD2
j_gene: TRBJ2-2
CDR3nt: TGCGCCAGCAGCTTGGCGCTAGCGGGAGGCATCACCGGGGAGCTGTTTTTT
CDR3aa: CASSLALAGGITGELFF

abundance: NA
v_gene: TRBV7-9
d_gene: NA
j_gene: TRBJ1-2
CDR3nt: TGTGCCAGCAGCTTTCGAGGGACAACTAACTATGGCTACACCTTC
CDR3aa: CASSFRGTTNYGYTF

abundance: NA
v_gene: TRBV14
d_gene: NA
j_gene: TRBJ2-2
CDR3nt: TGTGCCAGCAGCCAAGTCGGGGGTTTTGACGCCGGGGAGCTGTTTTTT
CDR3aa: CASSQVGGFDAGELFF

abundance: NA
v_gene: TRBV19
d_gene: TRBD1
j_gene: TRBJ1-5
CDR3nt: TGTGCCAGTACTCGTAATCCAGGGGGAGGTATGTCCCAGCATTTT
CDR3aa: CASTRNPGGGMSQHF

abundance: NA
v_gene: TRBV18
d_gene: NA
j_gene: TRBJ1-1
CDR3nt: TGTGCCAGCTCACCACAGAGGGAGGGGACTGAAGCTTTCTTT
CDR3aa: CASSPQREGTEAFF

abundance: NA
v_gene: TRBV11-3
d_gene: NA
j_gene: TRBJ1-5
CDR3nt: TGTGCCAGCAGCAGAGGTAGCAATCAGCCCCAGCATTTT
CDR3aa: CASSRGSNQPQHF